The clone carrying this TCR beta chain appeared a single time. With V trimmed by 0 bases and J by 3 bases, 5 bases remained unmatched. The CDR3 consists of 16 residues. CDR1 and CDR2 (germline): KGHSH, LQKENI. Original analysis: Reference gene primer amplification yielded estimated nucleated cell counts. The repertoire was sequenced with immunoSEQ multiplex PCR; TCRdb's copy has only in-frame clones and lacks some. The V and J calls and clone size are taken from that table; D and trimming were inferred from the DNA. The data hold about 110,000 clones, with 88% observed a single time. These data are taken from a study of blood T cell repertoires in COVID-19. The wider study: COVID-19 samples from acute and convalescent phases originated in the United States, Italy and Spain. T cells, B-cell-depleted T cells, or PBMCs supplied cDNA or gDNA.

The sequenced sample consisted of peripheral blood. The V and J genes are TRBV18 and TRBJ2-5; 9 nucleotides align to TRBD1. The origin of this receptor is a human donor in a cohort sampled during active COVID-19. In DNA form, the CDR3 reads TGTGCCAGCTCACCACCCTGGACAGGGGTAAAAGAGACCCAGTACTTC. This translates into CASSPPWTGVKETQYF.